The present T cell receptor beta chain was sequenced within a study of cytomegalovirus exposure and HLA in healthy donors. Study results and caveats: Indistinguishable V segments such as TRBV6-2 and TRBV6-3 were excluded.

Concerning this clone itself: The antigen remains unidentified.

The CDR3 extends over 14 amino acids. Germline CDR1 ENHRY, CDR2 SYGVKD. Trimming took off 3 bases at V and 2 bases at J, with 8 bases between the two ends. The donors comprised healthy bone marrow donors. PCR primers comprised 60 Vbeta and 13 Jbeta primers. The table came from immunoSEQ multiplex PCR; TCRdb's copy has only in-frame clones and leaves some out. Of around 90,000 clones in the sample, 55% to 70% were seen once. This chain connects TRBV10-3 to TRBJ2-1, with TRBD1 as a possible D gene (6 bases). The sequencing sample was made of PBMCs. The receptor's source is a woman aged 45-59 years in good health and CMV-seropositive. CDR3 sequence (DNA): TGTGCCATCAGTGAACAGGGCACCTACAATGAGCAGTTCTTC. It translates to CAISEQGTYNEQFF.